This entry describes one TCR beta chain. This sample is part of a study of blood T cell repertoires in COVID-19. Clones were read by immunoSEQ multiplex PCR, and TCRdb kept only the in-frame ones, dropping some. This sample has 240,000 or so clones, with approximately 86% found just once. The material sequenced was peripheral blood. The sequence came from a woman between 65 and 79 years old with active or convalescent COVID-19.

The CDR3 is CATSKLNEQFF. The CDR3 nucleotides are TGTGCCACCAGTAAACTCAATGAGCAGTTCTTC. The rearrangement joins TRBV24-1 to TRBJ2-1; D ambiguous. Trimming left V 6 bases short and J 6 bases short, with 5 bases between. Germline CDR1 and CDR2: KGHDR and SFDVKD. The CDR3 consists of 11 residues.